This record concerns one T cell receptor (beta chain) sequence. Its antigen is still unknown. The sample comes from a study of T cells expressing NK-cell markers. Looking at the study overall: Out of eight donors sequenced, seven tested HCMV-seropositive and the remaining one seronegative.

TCR beta cDNA was generated via 5'RACE template switching incorporating UMIs. TCRdb reanalyzed the 5' RACE reads, giving one entry per CDR3 protein sequence and no DNA. The sample's table shows approximately 550,000 distinct CDR3 sequences. Germline values: CDR1 SQVTM, CDR2 ANQGSEA. The CDR3 has 13 residues. Points from the study as a whole: Also leading the CD3+CD56-NKG2C+ fraction in a handful of donors were these clonotypes. The study left the HCMV specificity of expanded NKG2C+ T cell clones unresolved.

The sequence was obtained from a man between 18 and 29 years old in good health. The chain employs TRBV29-1 and TRBJ1-2; TCRdb selects TRBD1, and the lack of DNA leaves this call unchecked. The sample consisted of blood T cells: a sorted CD56 or NKG2C T cell subset, CD4+ or CD8+ T cells, or bulk PBMC T cells (not recorded which). The CDR3 spells CSVAPDRNYGYTF.